The clone carrying this TCR beta chain came up a few times. What it binds is not known. This sample was included in a study of response to subunit inactivated influenza vaccine. Broader study findings: The authors offered the suggestion that each seasonal influenza vaccination recruits few new T cells.

MiXCR, run by TCRdb on the RT-PCR reads, gives a single entry per CDR3 protein. The sample lists some 180,000 distinct CDR3 sequences, approximately 9.2% occurring once. The receptor's source is a man aged 50 to 60 who received an inactivated influenza vaccine. Sample: non-naive T cells sorted from PBMCs, taken on the day of vaccination.

As DNA, the CDR3 is TGTGCCAGCAGCCCGAACCAGGGGGGGATCGGGGACGAGCAGTTCTTC. As protein: CASSPNQGGIGDEQFF. This chain connects TRBV7-2 to TRBJ2-1; D could derive from TRBD1 or TRBD2 (7 bases each). Germline CDR1 SGHTA, CDR2 FQGNSA. V dropped 5 bases and J dropped 10 bases, with 24 bases sitting between them. The CDR3 consists of 16 residues.